This TCR beta chain was identified during a study of blood T cell repertoires in COVID-19. The data were produced by immunoSEQ multiplex PCR, yet TCRdb's version contains in-frame clones alone and is incomplete. The sample yields approximately 180,000 clones, approximately 85% seen once. This clone was counted a single time. Germline values: CDR1 SGHAT, CDR2 FQNNGV. Trimming pared 6 bases from V and 6 bases from J, leaving 9 bases between. The CDR3 contains 11 residues. Material: peripheral blood. This rearrangement joins TRBV11-2 to TRBJ2-7; maybe TRBD2 (5 bases). The TCR comes from a man between 60 and 70 years old with acute or convalescent COVID-19. As DNA, the CDR3 is TGTGCCAGCAGTTTACTAGGCGAGCAGTACTTC. Translated: CASSLLGEQYF.